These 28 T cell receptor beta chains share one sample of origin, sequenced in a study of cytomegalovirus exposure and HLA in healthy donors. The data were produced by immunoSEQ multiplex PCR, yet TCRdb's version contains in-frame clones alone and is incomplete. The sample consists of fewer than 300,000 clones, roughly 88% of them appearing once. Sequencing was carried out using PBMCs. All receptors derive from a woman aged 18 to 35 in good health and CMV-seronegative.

In DNA form, the CDR3 reads TGTGCCAGCAGTGGCCCGCTAGCGGGGGGCACAGATACGCAGTATTTT. The encoded protein is CASSGPLAGGTDTQYF. This chain joins TRBV6-1 and TRBJ2-3; 10 bases are shared with TRBD2. CDR3 length equals 16 residues. Germline CDR1 reads MNHNS; CDR2 reads SASEGT. With V trimmed by 4 bases and J by 1 base, 5 bases remained unmatched.

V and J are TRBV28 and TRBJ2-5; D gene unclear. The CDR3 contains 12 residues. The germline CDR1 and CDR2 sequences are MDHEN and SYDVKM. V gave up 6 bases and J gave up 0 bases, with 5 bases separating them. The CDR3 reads CASSPDQETQYF. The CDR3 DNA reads TGTGCCAGCAGCCCAGACCAAGAGACCCAGTACTTC.

Here the CDR3 reads CASSSGRYTGELFF. DNA of the CDR3: TGTGCCAGCAGCAGCGGGAGATATACCGGGGAGCTGTTTTTT. The chain combines TRBV11-3 with TRBJ2-2; 8 bases agree with TRBD2. Germline V gives CDR1 SGHNT, CDR2 YENEEA. The CDR3 covers 14 residues. With V trimmed by 5 bases and J by 5 bases, 4 bases remained unmatched.

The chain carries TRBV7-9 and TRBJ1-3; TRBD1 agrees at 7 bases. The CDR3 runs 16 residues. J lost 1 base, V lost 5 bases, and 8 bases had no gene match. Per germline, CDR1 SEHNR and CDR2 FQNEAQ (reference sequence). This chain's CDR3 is CASSVRDSPSGNTIYF. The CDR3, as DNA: TGTGCCAGCAGCGTCCGGGACAGCCCGTCTGGAAACACCATATATTTT. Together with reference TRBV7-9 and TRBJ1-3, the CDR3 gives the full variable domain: DTGVSQNPRHKITKRGQNVTFRCDPISEHNRLYWYRQTLGQGPEFLTYFQNEAQLEKSRLLSDRFSAERPKGSFSTLEIQRTEQGDSAMYLCASSVRDSPSGNTIYFGEGSWLTVV.

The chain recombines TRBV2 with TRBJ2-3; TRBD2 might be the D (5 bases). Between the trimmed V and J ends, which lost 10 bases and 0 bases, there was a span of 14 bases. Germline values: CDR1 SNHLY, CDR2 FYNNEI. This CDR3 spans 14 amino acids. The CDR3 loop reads CATERITSTDTQYF. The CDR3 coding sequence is TGTGCCACGGAGCGGATTACTAGCACAGATACGCAGTATTTT.

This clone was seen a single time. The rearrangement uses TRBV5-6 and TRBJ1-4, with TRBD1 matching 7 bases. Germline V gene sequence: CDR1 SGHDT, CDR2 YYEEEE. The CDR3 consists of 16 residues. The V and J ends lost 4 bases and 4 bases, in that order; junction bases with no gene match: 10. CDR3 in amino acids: CASSEVDRTVNEKLFF. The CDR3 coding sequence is TGTGCCAGCAGCGAAGTGGACAGGACTGTTAATGAAAAACTGTTTTTT.

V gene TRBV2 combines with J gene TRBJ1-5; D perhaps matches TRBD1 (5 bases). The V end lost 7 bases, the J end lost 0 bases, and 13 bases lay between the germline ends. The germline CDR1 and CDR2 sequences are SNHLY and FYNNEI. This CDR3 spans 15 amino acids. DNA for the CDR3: TGTGCCAGCAAGGAAAGGGACTATAGCAATCAGCCCCAGCATTTT. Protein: CASKERDYSNQPQHF. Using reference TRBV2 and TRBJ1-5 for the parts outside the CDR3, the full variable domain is EPEVTQTPSHQVTQMGQEVILRCVPISNHLYFYWYRQILGQKVEFLVSFYNNEISEKSEIFDDQFSVERPDGSNFTLKIRSTKLEDSAMYFCASKERDYSNQPQHFGDGTRLSIL.

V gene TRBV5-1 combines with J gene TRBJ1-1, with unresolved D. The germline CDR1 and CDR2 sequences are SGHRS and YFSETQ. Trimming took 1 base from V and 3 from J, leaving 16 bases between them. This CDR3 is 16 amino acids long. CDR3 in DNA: TGCGCCAGCAGCTTGTCGCCGGAGAATTGGGACACTGAAGCTTTCTTT. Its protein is CASSLSPENWDTEAFF. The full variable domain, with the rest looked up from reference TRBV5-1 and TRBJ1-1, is KAGVTQTPRYLIKTRGQQVTLSCSPISGHRSVSWYQQTPGQGLQFLFEYFSETQRNKGNFPGRFSGRQFSNSRSEMNVSTLELGDSALYLCASSLSPENWDTEAFFGQGTRLTVV.

CDR3 DNA: TGTGCCATCAGTGAGTCACAGGGGGTCTATGGCTACACCTTC. Residues: CAISESQGVYGYTF. V gene TRBV10-3 combines with J gene TRBJ1-2; TRBD1 matches at 8 bases. The CDR3 covers 14 residues. Germline CDR1 is ENHRY and CDR2 is SYGVKD. V lost 0 bases to trimming and J lost 4 bases; unmatched junction nucleotides: 1.

The CDR3 spells CASSVTGVSDTQYF. The CDR3 DNA reads as TGTGCCAGCAGCGTTACAGGGGTTAGTGATACGCAGTATTTT. The rearrangement links TRBV9 to TRBJ2-3; 7 bases align to TRBD1. CDR1 and CDR2 (germline): SGDLS, YYNGEE. CDR3 length: 14 residues. Germline trimming cut 2 bases from V and 6 bases from J; bases unmatched to any gene: 6.

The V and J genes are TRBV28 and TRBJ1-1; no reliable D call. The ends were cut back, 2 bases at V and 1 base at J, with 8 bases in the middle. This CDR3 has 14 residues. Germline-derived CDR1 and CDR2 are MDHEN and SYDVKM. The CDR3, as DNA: TGTGCCAGCAGTTTAAAAGTAGAGAACACTGAAGCTTTCTTT. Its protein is CASSLKVENTEAFF.

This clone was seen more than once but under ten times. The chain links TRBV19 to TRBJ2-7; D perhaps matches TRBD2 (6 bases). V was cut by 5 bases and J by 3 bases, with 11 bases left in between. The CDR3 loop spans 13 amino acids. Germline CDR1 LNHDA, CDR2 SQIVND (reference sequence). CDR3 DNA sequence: TGTGCCAGTAGTCCGGCGGGAAACTACGAGCAGTACTTC. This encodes CASSPAGNYEQYF.

This chain's CDR3 is CASSLLSGRGDTQYF. The CDR3 nucleotides are TGTGCCAGCAGTTTACTGAGCGGGAGGGGCGATACGCAGTATTTT. J is TRBJ2-3 and V is TRBV27; 10 bases line up with TRBD2. J was trimmed by 6 bases and V by 2 bases; bases with no gene match: 5. Germline values: CDR1 MNHEY, CDR2 SMNVEV (reference sequence). CDR3 size: 15 residues.

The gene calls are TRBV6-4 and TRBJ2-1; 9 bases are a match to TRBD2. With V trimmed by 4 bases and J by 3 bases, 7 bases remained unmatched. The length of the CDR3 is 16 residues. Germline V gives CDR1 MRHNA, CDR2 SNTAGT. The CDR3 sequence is CASSALAGSLYNEQFF. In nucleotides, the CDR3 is TGTGCCAGCAGTGCACTAGCGGGTTCCCTCTACAATGAGCAGTTCTTC.

Written as DNA, the CDR3 is TGCGCCAGCAGCTTGACGGCGTCCGGACTCGACGCCGGGGGAGGCTACACCTTC. Its translation: CASSLTASGLDAGGGYTF. The gene calls are TRBV5-1 and TRBJ1-2; D is perhaps TRBD1 (5 bases). The CDR3 covers 18 residues. Germline lookup yields CDR1 SGHRS and CDR2 YFSETQ. Deletions cut 1 base from V and 8 bases from J, with 27 bases between.

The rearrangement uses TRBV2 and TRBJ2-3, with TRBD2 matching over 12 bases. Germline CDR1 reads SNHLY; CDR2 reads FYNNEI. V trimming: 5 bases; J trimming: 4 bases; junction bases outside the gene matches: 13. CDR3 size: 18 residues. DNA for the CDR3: TGTGCCAGCAGTCCGCCGGGACTAGCGGGCCTCTTTTCAGATACGCAGTATTTT. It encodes CASSPPGLAGLFSDTQYF.

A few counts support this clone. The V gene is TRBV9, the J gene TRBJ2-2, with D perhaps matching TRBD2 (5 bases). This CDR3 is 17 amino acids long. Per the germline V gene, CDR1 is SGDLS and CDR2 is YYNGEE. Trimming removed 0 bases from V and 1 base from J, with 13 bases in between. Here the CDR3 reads CASSVGGGSLNTGELFF. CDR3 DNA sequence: TGTGCCAGCAGCGTAGGCGGAGGCAGCTTGAACACCGGGGAGCTGTTTTTT.

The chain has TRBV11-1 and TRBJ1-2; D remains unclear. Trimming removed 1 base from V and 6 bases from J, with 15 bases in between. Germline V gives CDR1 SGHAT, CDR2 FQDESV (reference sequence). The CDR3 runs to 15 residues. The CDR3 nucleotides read TGTGCCAGCAGCTTAGTACCGGGTCGGAACGATGGCTACACCTTC. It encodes CASSLVPGRNDGYTF.

CDR3 in amino acids: CSVTDRRNYNEQFF. CDR3 nucleotides: TGCAGCGTAACGGACAGGAGAAATTACAATGAGCAGTTCTTC. The V call is TRBV29-1, the J call TRBJ2-1, with 7 bases fitting TRBD1. V lost 6 bases and J lost 4; bases outside the gene matches: 9. The CDR3 covers 14 residues. Per the germline V gene, CDR1 is SQVTM and CDR2 is ANQGSEA.

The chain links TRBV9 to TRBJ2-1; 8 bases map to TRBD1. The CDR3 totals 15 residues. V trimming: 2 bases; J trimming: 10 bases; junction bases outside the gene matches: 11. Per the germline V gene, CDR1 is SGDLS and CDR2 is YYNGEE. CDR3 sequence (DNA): TGTGCCAGCAGCGTGTCGGGACAGGATTCCCCCGAGCAGTTCTTC. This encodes CASSVSGQDSPEQFF.

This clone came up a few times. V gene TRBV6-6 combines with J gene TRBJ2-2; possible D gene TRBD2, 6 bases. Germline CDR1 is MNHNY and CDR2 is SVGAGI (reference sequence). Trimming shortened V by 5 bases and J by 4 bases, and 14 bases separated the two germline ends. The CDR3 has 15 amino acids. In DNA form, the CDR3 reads TGTGCCAGCAGTCGACTTCTAGCGACCACCGGGGAGCTGTTTTTT. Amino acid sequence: CASSRLLATTGELFF.

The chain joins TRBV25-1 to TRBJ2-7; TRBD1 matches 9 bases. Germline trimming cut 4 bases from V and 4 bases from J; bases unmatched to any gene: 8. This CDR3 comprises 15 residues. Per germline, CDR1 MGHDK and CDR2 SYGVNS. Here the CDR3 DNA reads TGTGCCAGCAGTGCTAAGACAGGGGGTTTTTACGAGCAGTACTTC. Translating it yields CASSAKTGGFYEQYF.

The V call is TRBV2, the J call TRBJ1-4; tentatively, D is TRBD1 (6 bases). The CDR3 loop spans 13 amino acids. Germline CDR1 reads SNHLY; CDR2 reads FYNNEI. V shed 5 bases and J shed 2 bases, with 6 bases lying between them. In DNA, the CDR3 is TGTGCCAGCAGTCAGGGGACTAATGAAAAACTGTTTTTT. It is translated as CASSQGTNEKLFF.

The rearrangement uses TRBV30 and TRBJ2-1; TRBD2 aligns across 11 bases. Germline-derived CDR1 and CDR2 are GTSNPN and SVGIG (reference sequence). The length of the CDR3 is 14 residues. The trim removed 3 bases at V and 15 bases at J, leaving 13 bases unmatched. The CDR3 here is CAWSQGLAEVGGFF. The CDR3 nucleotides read TGTGCCTGGAGCCAGGGACTAGCGGAAGTAGGAGGGTTCTTC.

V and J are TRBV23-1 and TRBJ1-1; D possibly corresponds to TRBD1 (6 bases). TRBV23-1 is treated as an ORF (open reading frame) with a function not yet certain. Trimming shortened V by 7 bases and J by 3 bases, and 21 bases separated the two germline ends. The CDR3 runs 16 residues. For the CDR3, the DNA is TGCGCCAGCACCCCCCCCGGGGGGCGTGGGGACACTGAAGCTTTCTTT. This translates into CASTPPGGRGDTEAFF.

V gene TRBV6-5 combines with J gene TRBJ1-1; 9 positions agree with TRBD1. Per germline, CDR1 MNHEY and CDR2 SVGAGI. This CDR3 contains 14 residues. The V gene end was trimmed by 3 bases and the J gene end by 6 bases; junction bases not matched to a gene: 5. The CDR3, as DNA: TGTGCCAGCAGTTATAACAGGGGGCGGTCTGAAGCTTTCTTT. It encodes CASSYNRGRSEAFF.

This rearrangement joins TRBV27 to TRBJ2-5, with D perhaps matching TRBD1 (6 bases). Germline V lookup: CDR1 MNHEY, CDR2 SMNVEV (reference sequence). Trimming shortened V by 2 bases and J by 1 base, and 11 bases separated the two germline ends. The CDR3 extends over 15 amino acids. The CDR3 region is CASSLLQGRQETQYF. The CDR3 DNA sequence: TGTGCCAGCAGTTTACTACAGGGACGCCAAGAGACCCAGTACTTC.

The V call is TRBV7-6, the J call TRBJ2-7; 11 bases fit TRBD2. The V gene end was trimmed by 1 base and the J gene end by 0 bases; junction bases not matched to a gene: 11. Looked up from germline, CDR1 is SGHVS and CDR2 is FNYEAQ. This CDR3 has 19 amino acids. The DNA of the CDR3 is TGTGCCAGCAGCTTAGTCGGTTCGACTAGCGGGAAAAGCTCCTACGAGCAGTACTTC. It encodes CASSLVGSTSGKSSYEQYF.